This TCR beta chain was captured by sequencing in a study of blood T cell repertoires in COVID-19. Here immunoSEQ multiplex PCR was the method, and the copy in TCRdb shows in-frame clones only, minus some. The table lists around 300,000 clones, 75% to 90% of them singletons. This CDR3 is 18 amino acids long. V shed 0 bases and J shed 2 bases, with 19 bases lying between them. Germline CDR1 reads LNHDA; CDR2 reads SQIVND (reference sequence). This chain connects TRBV19 to TRBJ1-2; D is unresolved. Sequences were obtained from peripheral blood. This clonotype was sampled from a woman aged 30 to 39 with active or convalescent COVID-19. CDR3 sequence: CASSIDRRQLGENYGYTF. The CDR3 bases are TGTGCCAGTAGTATAGATCGTCGGCAGCTCGGAGAGAACTATGGCTACACCTTC. Looking up the rest from reference TRBV19 and TRBJ1-2 gives the full variable domain: DGGITQSPKYLFRKEGQNVTLSCEQNLNHDAMYWYRQDPGQGLRLIYYSQIVNDFQKGDIAEGYSVSREKKESFPLTVTSAQKNPTAFYLCASSIDRRQLGENYGYTFGSGTRLTVV.